This T cell receptor (beta chain) derives from a study of identical twins (dated by TCRdb to about 2016). Describing the broader study: The study deep-sequenced TCR alpha and beta repertoires from monozygotic twins, unrelated adults of various ages and cord blood to test whether fetal clonotypes persist. To rule out contamination, the twin experiments were replicated at different times with different library preparation protocols.

The CDR3 starts with the cysteine, ends with the phenylalanine, and has 11 residues. The retained sequence is limited to the CDR3, 33 bases, with the frame set at the first base. Looking up the germline V gene (reference sequence) yields CDR1 DFQATT and CDR2 SNEGSKA. The study at large found these results: The excess sharing between twins in beta out-of-frame sequences was weaker because fewer shared sequences reduced the signal-to-noise ratio. Fewer insertions were carried by abundant cord blood beta clonotypes, a similar but weaker trend appeared in young adult naive repertoires, and no such trend appeared in memory repertoires. In monozygotic twins, out-of-frame TCR alpha sharing was systematically underestimated by recombination models, although the models agreed with sharing between unrelated individuals. Invariant T cells such as MAIT and iNKT could partly confound zero-insertion analyses, although diverse VJ usage argued against such confounding for most clonotypes. Compared with coincidental sharing between unrelated individuals, out-of-frame TCR alpha sequences shared between twins had an excess of sequences with low generation probability. Because the same donors could not be followed over many years, conclusions were based on cross-sectional statistical analysis.

With respect to this clonotype: It lacks a known antigen. Base qualities were left out, and no much larger clone turns up one base away.

Library construction relied on 5' RACE. The instrument given in TCRdb is Illumina HiSeq 2000. Template switching introduced a universal primer binding site; the final cDNA contained a unique molecular identifier, enabling accurate counting of TCR cDNA molecules. Specific primers in the conserved constant-segment region were used to synthesize first-strand cDNA for TCR alpha and beta chains. To control for contamination, every cDNA library was double barcoded, receiving both a SMART-Mk sample barcode and Illumina barcodes. TruSeq adapter sequences, together with Illumina sample barcodes, were added in two successive PCR steps. The Illumina HiSeq platform was used with custom primers to sequence TCR alpha and beta cDNA libraries. The authors processed their data as follows. Unique molecular identifiers were extracted from raw reads with MiGEC, and CDR3 positions were determined with MiXCR. Recombination models were inferred per individual with the repgenHMM and IGoR tools using an EM algorithm. Shared clonotype analysis was performed with the tcR package in R, normalizing sharing by the product of cloneset sizes. To study raw recombination free of thymic and clonal selection effects, out-of-frame nonproductive sequences were analyzed. TCRdb reran the public reads through fastp at Q25 and MiXCR, keeping productive beta chains. Here each entry gathers all rows of one CDR3 protein and keeps the most common genes and DNA. For this entry, the V and J calls and clone size follow TCRdb and not the study's own pipeline. Here the sample has roughly 470,000 distinct CDR3 sequences; roughly 13% occur a single time. The ten largest clonotypes hold about 0.94% of the sample.

All donors were healthy Caucasians. Three pairs of female monozygotic twins, all aged roughly 18 to 29 years, made up the twin cohort. Positive isolation kits from Invitrogen were used to isolate the CD4+ and CD8+ T cell populations. These data were likewise used in another study, on yellow fever vaccine responses in identical twins. Per that second paper: The authors reported that the T cell response to vaccination in identical twins appeared partly convergent and partly personalized. In identical twins, the study followed T cell clones that responded to the vaccine with precision.

This sequence originates from a woman aged 18-29 years in good health. Sequenced: CD4+ T cells sorted from blood. The chain couples TRBV20-1 to TRBJ1-1; TRBD1 is a weak D gene call, 6 bases matching. The nucleotide sequence reads TGCAGCACAGGGTTGAACACTGAAGCTTTCTTT. Its protein product is CSTGLNTEAFF.